The rows below give T cell receptor beta chains drawn from one sample of a study of T-cell reconstitution after alpha-beta-depleted transplantation in children. TCRdb used MiXCR to reprocess the PCR reads, holding one entry per CDR3 protein. The sample has around 490,000 distinct CDR3 sequences; approximately 10% are singletons. The input for sequencing was PBMCs, mostly from graft donor cells, taken 180 days after TCRalphabeta/CD19-depleted stem cell transplant. The receptors come from a female patient aged 2-9 years who had a stem cell transplant for aplastic anemia, so the T cells may come from the graft donor. The CDR3 runs from the conserved cysteine through the conserved F or W. A D gene is named only where the DNA matches it firmly. The size entry is marked missing in some rows and otherwise reads once, few, many or a size class.

d_call: .
j_call: TRBJ2-3
clone_size: few
v_call: TRBV5-5
cdr3_aa: CASSQGRTIDTQYF
cdr3_nt: TGTGCCAGCAGCCAGGGACGGACAATAGATACGCAGTATTTT

d_call: TRBD1
j_call: TRBJ2-5
clone_size: .
v_call: TRBV5-5
cdr3_aa: CASSPVQGEWETQYF
cdr3_nt: TGTGCCAGCAGCCCGGTCCAGGGGGAATGGGAGACCCAGTACTTC

d_call: .
j_call: TRBJ2-2
clone_size: few
v_call: TRBV15
cdr3_aa: CATGALQAYTGELFF
cdr3_nt: TGTGCCACCGGGGCTTTGCAGGCTTACACCGGGGAGCTGTTTTTT

d_call: .
j_call: TRBJ2-3
clone_size: few
v_call: TRBV7-2
cdr3_aa: CASSLFPRYRTDTQYF
cdr3_nt: TGTGCCAGCAGCTTATTTCCTAGATATCGCACAGATACGCAGTATTTT

d_call: .
j_call: TRBJ2-1
clone_size: .
v_call: TRBV20-1
cdr3_aa: CSARTRVRREWNEQFF
cdr3_nt: TGCAGTGCTCGGACGCGAGTCCGACGGGAGTGGAATGAGCAGTTCTTC

d_call: TRBD2
j_call: TRBJ2-1
clone_size: few
v_call: TRBV20-1
cdr3_aa: CSAKLAVSYNEQFF
cdr3_nt: TGCAGTGCCAAACTAGCGGTCTCCTACAATGAGCAGTTCTTC

d_call: .
j_call: TRBJ2-2
clone_size: many
v_call: TRBV9
cdr3_aa: CASSVGSSANTGELFF
cdr3_nt: TGTGCCAGCAGCGTAGGTTCATCAGCGAACACCGGGGAGCTGTTTTTT

d_call: .
j_call: TRBJ2-3
clone_size: .
v_call: TRBV27
cdr3_aa: CASSFRSNPRGADTQYF
cdr3_nt: TGTGCCAGCAGTTTTCGGTCTAACCCCAGGGGGGCAGATACGCAGTATTTT

d_call: .
j_call: TRBJ2-7
clone_size: many
v_call: TRBV28
cdr3_aa: CASSFRAVPPDYEQYF
cdr3_nt: TGTGCCAGCAGTTTTAGGGCCGTACCCCCCGACTACGAGCAGTACTTC

d_call: TRBD2
j_call: TRBJ2-3
clone_size: few
v_call: TRBV9
cdr3_aa: CASSETWSGAQYF
cdr3_nt: TGTGCCAGCAGCGAGACCTGGAGCGGGGCGCAGTATTTT

d_call: .
j_call: TRBJ2-3
clone_size: .
v_call: TRBV7-2
cdr3_aa: CASSLERNRNTQYF
cdr3_nt: TGTGCCAGCAGCTTAGAGCGGAACCGCAATACGCAGTATTTT

d_call: .
j_call: TRBJ1-1
clone_size: .
v_call: TRBV6-5
cdr3_aa: CASSSGQSNTEAFF
cdr3_nt: TGTGCCAGCAGTTCGGGACAATCGAACACTGAAGCTTTCTTT

d_call: TRBD1
j_call: TRBJ2-7
clone_size: .
v_call: TRBV5-1
cdr3_aa: CASRGQVSSYEQYF
cdr3_nt: TGCGCCAGCCGAGGACAGGTATCCTCCTACGAGCAGTACTTC

d_call: .
j_call: TRBJ1-5
clone_size: many
v_call: TRBV5-1
cdr3_aa: CASSLEGPGGGQPQHF
cdr3_nt: TGCGCCAGCAGCTTGGAGGGTCCTGGCGGGGGGCAGCCCCAGCATTTT

d_call: .
j_call: TRBJ2-1
clone_size: .
v_call: TRBV12-3/TRBV12-4
cdr3_aa: CASSLTKYNEQFF
cdr3_nt: TGTGCCAGCAGTTTGACAAAATACAATGAGCAGTTCTTC

d_call: TRBD1
j_call: TRBJ2-7
clone_size: .
v_call: TRBV6-1
cdr3_aa: CASRTPGQGALEQYF
cdr3_nt: TGTGCCAGCAGAACGCCGGGACAGGGGGCGCTTGAGCAGTACTTC

d_call: .
j_call: TRBJ1-1
clone_size: .
v_call: TRBV4-3
cdr3_aa: CASSQDPRVPYTEAFF
cdr3_nt: TGCGCCAGCAGCCAAGATCCCAGAGTACCGTACACTGAAGCTTTCTTT

d_call: .
j_call: TRBJ2-5
clone_size: few
v_call: TRBV4-3
cdr3_aa: CASSQLTKAETQYF
cdr3_nt: TGCGCCAGCAGCCAACTTACCAAAGCCGAGACCCAGTACTTC

d_call: .
j_call: TRBJ1-5
clone_size: .
v_call: TRBV28
cdr3_aa: CASSLPRTVSNQPQHF
cdr3_nt: TGTGCCAGCAGTTTACCCAGGACAGTAAGCAATCAGCCCCAGCATTTT

d_call: .
j_call: TRBJ2-1
clone_size: .
v_call: TRBV7-2
cdr3_aa: CASSPAWGAGSYNEQFF
cdr3_nt: TGTGCCAGCAGCCCAGCCTGGGGGGCCGGGTCCTACAATGAGCAGTTCTTC

d_call: .
j_call: TRBJ2-3
clone_size: many
v_call: TRBV6-1
cdr3_aa: CASSPGGPTDTQYF
cdr3_nt: TGTGCCAGCAGCCCGGGGGGCCCCACAGATACGCAGTATTTT

d_call: .
j_call: TRBJ2-5
clone_size: few
v_call: TRBV6-1
cdr3_aa: CASSRPDSRGETQYF
cdr3_nt: TGTGCCAGCAGTAGACCGGACAGCAGGGGAGAGACCCAGTACTTC

d_call: .
j_call: TRBJ1-4
clone_size: .
v_call: TRBV12-3/TRBV12-4
cdr3_aa: CASSFAEKLFF
cdr3_nt: TGTGCCAGCAGTTTTGCGGAAAAACTGTTTTTT

d_call: TRBD1
j_call: TRBJ2-4
clone_size: .
v_call: TRBV6-5
cdr3_aa: CASSYSGQGNIQYF
cdr3_nt: TGTGCCAGCAGTTACTCCGGACAGGGGAACATTCAGTACTTC

d_call: .
j_call: TRBJ2-1
clone_size: few
v_call: TRBV27
cdr3_aa: CASSLYHGNEQFF
cdr3_nt: TGTGCCAGCAGTTTATACCATGGGAATGAGCAGTTCTTC

d_call: TRBD2
j_call: TRBJ2-7
clone_size: .
v_call: TRBV25-1
cdr3_aa: CASSEGTIYEQYF
cdr3_nt: TGTGCCAGCAGTGAAGGGACTATCTACGAGCAGTACTTC

d_call: .
j_call: TRBJ1-1
clone_size: few
v_call: TRBV7-2
cdr3_aa: CASSLVGFGAFF
cdr3_nt: TGTGCCAGCAGCTTAGTAGGTTTTGGGGCTTTCTTT

d_call: .
j_call: TRBJ2-1
clone_size: few
v_call: TRBV27
cdr3_aa: CATTRNNEQFF
cdr3_nt: TGTGCCACTACGCGTAACAATGAGCAGTTCTTC

d_call: .
j_call: TRBJ1-2
clone_size: .
v_call: TRBV15
cdr3_aa: CATSREENPGYGYTF
cdr3_nt: TGTGCCACCAGCAGAGAGGAGAACCCGGGCTATGGCTACACCTTC

d_call: .
j_call: TRBJ1-2
clone_size: few
v_call: TRBV7-9
cdr3_aa: CASSPTPIANYGYTF
cdr3_nt: TGTGCCAGCAGCCCCACACCGATAGCTAACTATGGCTACACCTTC

d_call: .
j_call: TRBJ2-5
clone_size: .
v_call: TRBV7-9
cdr3_aa: CARGPGPLRETQYF
cdr3_nt: TGTGCCAGGGGCCCCGGGCCCCTCCGGGAGACCCAGTACTTC

d_call: .
j_call: TRBJ2-2
clone_size: few
v_call: TRBV2
cdr3_aa: CASSEAAGNTGELFF
cdr3_nt: TGTGCCAGCAGTGAAGCGGCAGGAAACACCGGGGAGCTGTTTTTT

d_call: TRBD1
j_call: TRBJ1-5
clone_size: .
v_call: TRBV4-3
cdr3_aa: CASSQKQGSQPQHF
cdr3_nt: TGCGCCAGCAGCCAAAAACAGGGGAGTCAGCCCCAGCATTTT